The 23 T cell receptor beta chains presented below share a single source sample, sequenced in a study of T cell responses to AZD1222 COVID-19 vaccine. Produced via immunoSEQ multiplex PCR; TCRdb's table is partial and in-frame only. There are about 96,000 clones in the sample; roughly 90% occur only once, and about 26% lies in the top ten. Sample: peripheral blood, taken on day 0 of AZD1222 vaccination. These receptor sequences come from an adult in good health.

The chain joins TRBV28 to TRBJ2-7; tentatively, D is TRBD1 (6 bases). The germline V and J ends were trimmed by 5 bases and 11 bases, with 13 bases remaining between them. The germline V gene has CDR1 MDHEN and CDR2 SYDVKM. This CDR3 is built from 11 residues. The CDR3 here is CASSPHRDKYF. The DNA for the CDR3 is TGTGCCAGCAGTCCCCACAGGGATAAGTACTTC. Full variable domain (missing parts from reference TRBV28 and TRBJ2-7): DVKVTQSSRYLVKRTGEKVFLECVQDMDHENMFWYRQDPGLGLRLIYFSYDVKMKEKGDIPEGYSVSREKKERFSLILESASTNQTSMYLCASSPHRDKYFGPGTRLTVT.

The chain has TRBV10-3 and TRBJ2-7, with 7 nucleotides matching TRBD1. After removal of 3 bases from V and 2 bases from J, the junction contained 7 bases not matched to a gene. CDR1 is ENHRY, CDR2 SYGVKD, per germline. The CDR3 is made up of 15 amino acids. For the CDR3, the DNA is TGTGCCATCAGTGACCCCGGGACAGCCACCTACGAGCAGTACTTC. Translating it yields CAISDPGTATYEQYF.

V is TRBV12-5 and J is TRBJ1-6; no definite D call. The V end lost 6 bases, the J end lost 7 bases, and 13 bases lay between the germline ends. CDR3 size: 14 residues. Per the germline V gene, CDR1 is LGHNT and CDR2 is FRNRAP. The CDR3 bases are TGTGCTAGTGGGTCGGATGTAGCGAATTCACCCCTCCACTTT. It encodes CASGSDVANSPLHF.

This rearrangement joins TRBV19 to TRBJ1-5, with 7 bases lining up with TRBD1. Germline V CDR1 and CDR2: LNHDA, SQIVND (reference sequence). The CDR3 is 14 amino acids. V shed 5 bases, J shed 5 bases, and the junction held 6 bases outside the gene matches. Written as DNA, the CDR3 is TGTGCCAGTAGTTCGGGACAGAAGTATCAGCCCCAGCATTTT. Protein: CASSSGQKYQPQHF.

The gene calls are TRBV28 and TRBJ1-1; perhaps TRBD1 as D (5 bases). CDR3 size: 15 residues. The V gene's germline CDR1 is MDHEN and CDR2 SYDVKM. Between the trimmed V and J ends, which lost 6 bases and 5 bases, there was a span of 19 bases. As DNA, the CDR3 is TGTGCCAGCAGCCCCAGGGACGGGCAAAGTACTGAAGCTTTCTTT. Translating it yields CASSPRDGQSTEAFF.

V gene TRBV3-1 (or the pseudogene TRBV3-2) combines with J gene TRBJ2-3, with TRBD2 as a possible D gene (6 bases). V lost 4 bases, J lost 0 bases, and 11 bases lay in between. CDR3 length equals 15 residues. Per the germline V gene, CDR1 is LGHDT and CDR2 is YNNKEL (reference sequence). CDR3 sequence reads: CASSRRERSTDTQYF. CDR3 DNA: TGTGCCAGCAGCCGTCGGGAGAGAAGCACAGATACGCAGTATTTT.

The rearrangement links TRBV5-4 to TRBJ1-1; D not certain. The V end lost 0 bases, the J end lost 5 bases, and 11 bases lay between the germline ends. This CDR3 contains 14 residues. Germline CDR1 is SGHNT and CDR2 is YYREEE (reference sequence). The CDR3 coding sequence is TGTGCCAGCAGCTTGGTGGGGTATCGGACTGAAGCTTTCTTT. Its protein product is CASSLVGYRTEAFF. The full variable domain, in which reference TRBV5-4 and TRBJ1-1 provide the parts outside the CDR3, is ETGVTQSPTHLIKTRGQQVTLRCSSQSGHNTVSWYQQALGQGPQFIFQYYREEENGRGNFPPRFSGLQFPNYSSELNVNALELDDSALYLCASSLVGYRTEAFFGQGTRLTVV.

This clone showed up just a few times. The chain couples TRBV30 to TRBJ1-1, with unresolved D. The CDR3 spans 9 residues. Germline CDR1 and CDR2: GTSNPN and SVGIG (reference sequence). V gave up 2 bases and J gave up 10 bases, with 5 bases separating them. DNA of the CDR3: TGTGCCTGGAGTTGGATAGCTTTCTTT. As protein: CAWSWIAFF.

CDR3 loop: CAWKQGYGEAFF. As DNA, the CDR3 is TGTGCCTGGAAGCAGGGGTACGGTGAAGCTTTCTTT. The gene calls are TRBV30 and TRBJ1-1, with D possibly TRBD1 on 6 matching bases. This CDR3 contains 12 residues. The germline CDR1 and CDR2 sequences are GTSNPN and SVGIG (reference sequence). The ends were cut back, 4 bases at V and 7 bases at J, with 13 bases in the middle.

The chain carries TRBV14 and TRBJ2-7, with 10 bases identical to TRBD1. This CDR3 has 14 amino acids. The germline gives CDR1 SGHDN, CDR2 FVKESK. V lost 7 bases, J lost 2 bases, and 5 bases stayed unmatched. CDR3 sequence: CASTPGTGAYEQYF. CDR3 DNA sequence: TGTGCCAGCACCCCAGGGACAGGGGCCTACGAGCAGTACTTC.

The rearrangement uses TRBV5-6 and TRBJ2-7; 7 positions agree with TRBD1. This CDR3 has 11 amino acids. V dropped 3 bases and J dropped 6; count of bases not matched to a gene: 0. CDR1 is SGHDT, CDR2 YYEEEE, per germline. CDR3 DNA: TGTGCCAGCAGCTGGGACAGCGAGCAGTACTTC. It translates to CASSWDSEQYF.

CDR3 sequence: CASSLGTGANEQFF. CDR3 DNA sequence: TGTGCCAGCAGTTTAGGGACAGGGGCCAATGAGCAGTTCTTC. The V and J genes are TRBV27 and TRBJ2-1; TRBD1 matches at 10 bases. V dropped 2 bases and J dropped 6; count of bases not matched to a gene: 1. The CDR3 has 14 residues. In germline, CDR1 is MNHEY, CDR2 SMNVEV (reference sequence).

As DNA, the CDR3 is TGTGCCAGCAGCCAAGCATCTCCCGGGGACGGACCCTACGAGCAGTACTTC. Translated, it gives CASSQASPGDGPYEQYF. The rearrangement links TRBV3-1 (or the pseudogene TRBV3-2) to TRBJ2-7, with D perhaps assigned TRBD1 or TRBD2 (5 bases each). The ends were cut back, 1 base at V and 2 bases at J, with 18 bases in the middle. Germline lookup yields CDR1 LGHDT and CDR2 YNNKEL (reference sequence). The CDR3 loop spans 17 amino acids.

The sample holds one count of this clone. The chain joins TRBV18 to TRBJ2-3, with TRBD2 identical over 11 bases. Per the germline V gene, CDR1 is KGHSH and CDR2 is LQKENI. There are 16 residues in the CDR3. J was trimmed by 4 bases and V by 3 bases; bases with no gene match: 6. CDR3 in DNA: TGTGCCAGCTCACCCGGTAGCGGGAGGGTTGCAGATACGCAGTATTTT. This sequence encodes CASSPGSGRVADTQYF.

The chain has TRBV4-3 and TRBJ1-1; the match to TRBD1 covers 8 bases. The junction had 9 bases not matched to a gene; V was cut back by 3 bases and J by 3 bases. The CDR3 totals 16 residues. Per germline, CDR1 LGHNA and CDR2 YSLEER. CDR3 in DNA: TGCGCCAGCAGCCATAGTCAGGGGGCTCCGGACACTGAAGCTTTCTTT. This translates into CASSHSQGAPDTEAFF.

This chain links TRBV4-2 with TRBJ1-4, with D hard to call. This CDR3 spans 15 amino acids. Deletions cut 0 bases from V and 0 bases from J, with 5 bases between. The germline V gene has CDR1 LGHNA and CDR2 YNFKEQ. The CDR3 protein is CASSQEPTTNEKLFF. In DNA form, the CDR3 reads TGTGCCAGCAGCCAAGAACCTACAACTAATGAAAAACTGTTTTTT.

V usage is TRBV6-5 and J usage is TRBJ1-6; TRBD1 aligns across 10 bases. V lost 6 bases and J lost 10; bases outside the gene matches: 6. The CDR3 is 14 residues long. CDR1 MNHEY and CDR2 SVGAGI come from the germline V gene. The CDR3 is CASSSGQGVSPLHF. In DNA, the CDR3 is TGTGCCAGCAGCTCCGGACAGGGGGTCTCACCCCTCCACTTT.

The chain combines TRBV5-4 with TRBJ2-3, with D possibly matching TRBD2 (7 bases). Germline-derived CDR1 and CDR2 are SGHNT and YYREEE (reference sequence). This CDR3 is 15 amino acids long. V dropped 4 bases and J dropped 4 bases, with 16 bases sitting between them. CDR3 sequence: CASSSGTLGADTQYF. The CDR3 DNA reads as TGTGCCAGCAGCAGCGGGACATTGGGCGCAGATACGCAGTATTTT.

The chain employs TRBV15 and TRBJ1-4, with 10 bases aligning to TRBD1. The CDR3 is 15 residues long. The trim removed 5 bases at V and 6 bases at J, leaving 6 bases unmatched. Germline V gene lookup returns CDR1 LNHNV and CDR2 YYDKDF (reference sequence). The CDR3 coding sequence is TGTGCCACCAGCGGGGGACAGGGGATTGATGAAAAACTGTTTTTT. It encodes CATSGGQGIDEKLFF.

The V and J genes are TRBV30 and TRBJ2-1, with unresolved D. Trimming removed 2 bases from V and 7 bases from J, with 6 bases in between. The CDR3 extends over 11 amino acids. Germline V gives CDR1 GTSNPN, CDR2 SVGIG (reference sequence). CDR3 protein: CAWSPENEQFF. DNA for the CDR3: TGTGCCTGGAGTCCAGAAAATGAGCAGTTCTTC.

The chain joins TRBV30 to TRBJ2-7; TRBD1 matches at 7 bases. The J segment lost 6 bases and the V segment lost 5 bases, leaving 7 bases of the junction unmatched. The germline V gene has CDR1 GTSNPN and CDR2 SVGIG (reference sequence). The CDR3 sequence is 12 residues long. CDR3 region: CAWASGGPEQYF. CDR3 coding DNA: TGTGCCTGGGCTTCAGGGGGACCCGAGCAGTACTTC.

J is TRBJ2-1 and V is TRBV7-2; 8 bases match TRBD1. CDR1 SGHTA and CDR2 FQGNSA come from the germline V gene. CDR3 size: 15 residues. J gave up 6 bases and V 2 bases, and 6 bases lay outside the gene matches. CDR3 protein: CASSLSAGGGNEQFF. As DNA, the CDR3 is TGTGCCAGCAGCTTATCAGCAGGGGGCGGCAATGAGCAGTTCTTC.

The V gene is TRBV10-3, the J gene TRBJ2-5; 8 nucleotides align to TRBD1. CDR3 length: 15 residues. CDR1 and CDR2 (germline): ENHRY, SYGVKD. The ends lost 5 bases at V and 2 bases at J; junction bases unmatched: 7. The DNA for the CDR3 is TGTGCCATCAGTTCCACGGACAGGGCTCAAGAGACCCAGTACTTC. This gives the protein CAISSTDRAQETQYF.